Presented here are 27 T cell receptor beta chains from one specimen sequenced in a study of blood T cell repertoires in COVID-19. Produced via immunoSEQ multiplex PCR; TCRdb's table is partial and in-frame only. The sample lists 200,000 to 250,000 clones, approximately 86% occurring once. Sequencing was done on a sample of peripheral blood. All receptors derive from a woman aged 25-40 years with COVID-19, enrolled during active disease.

The gene calls are TRBV11-2 and TRBJ1-1; D perhaps matches TRBD1 (5 bases). V was clipped by 0 bases and J by 3 bases, with 5 bases between them. The CDR3 totals 13 residues. The germline CDR1 and CDR2 sequences are SGHAT and FQNNGV. This chain's CDR3 is CASSLDRDTEAFF. DNA for the CDR3: TGTGCCAGCAGCTTAGACAGGGACACTGAAGCTTTCTTT.

This chain connects TRBV28 to TRBJ1-5; D is uncertain. The V and J ends lost 8 bases and 3 bases respectively, with 8 bases between them. The CDR3 consists of 12 residues. Germline CDR1 MDHEN, CDR2 SYDVKM. As DNA, the CDR3 is TGTGCCAGCGGTCAGGACAATCAGCCCCAGCATTTT. The encoded protein is CASGQDNQPQHF.

The chain employs TRBV6-5 and TRBJ2-7; TRBD1 aligns across 9 bases. The V gene's germline CDR1 is MNHEY and CDR2 SVGAGI. The trim removed 6 bases at V and 6 bases at J, leaving 9 bases unmatched. This CDR3 comprises 14 residues. The CDR3 DNA follows: TGTGCCAGCAGCGCCCGGGGACAGGGTCGCGAGCAGTACTTC. Translating it yields CASSARGQGREQYF.

The rearrangement uses TRBV28 and TRBJ1-6; 8 bases are a match to TRBD1. The CDR3 spans 15 residues. V shed 8 bases and J 9 bases; nucleotides not matched to a gene: 12. The germline V gene has CDR1 MDHEN and CDR2 SYDVKM. The CDR3 loop is CASGTGGIKISPLHF. DNA of the CDR3: TGTGCCAGCGGAACAGGGGGGATTAAGATTTCACCCCTCCACTTT.

The sample holds one count of this clone. The chain joins TRBV21-1 to TRBJ2-2; the table's D call, TRBD1, was not checked against the DNA. TRBV21-1 is deemed a pseudogene. CDR3 length equals 16 residues. CDR3 sequence: CASSTTDRENTGELFF. The CDR3 DNA follows: TGTGCCAGCAGCACAACCGACAGGGAGAACACCGGGGAGCTGTTTTTT.

The chain links TRBV6-2 or TRBV6-3 to TRBJ2-1; TRBD2 agrees at 12 bases. The germline gives CDR1 MNHEY, CDR2 SVGEGT. With 4 bases clipped from V and 7 bases from J, the junction kept 17 bases outside the gene matches. The CDR3 is 19 residues long. Written as DNA, the CDR3 is TGTGCCAGCAGTTCCGTGACTAGCGGGAGCTCATACCCGGGAAATGAGCAGTTCTTC. It yields the protein CASSSVTSGSSYPGNEQFF.

This sequence joins TRBV11-3 and TRBJ1-4, with 9 bases lining up with TRBD1. Germline V gene lookup returns CDR1 SGHNT and CDR2 YENEEA. V lost 1 base, J lost 2 bases, and 11 bases stayed unmatched. This CDR3 is built from 19 residues. The CDR3 DNA is TGTGCCAGCAGCTTAGGGCAGGGACAGGGTAAGTGCACTAATGAAAAACTGTTTTTT. Translation: CASSLGQGQGKCTNEKLFF. The variable domain in full, completed from reference TRBV11-3 and TRBJ1-4, reads EAGVVQSPRYKIIEKKQPVAFWCNPISGHNTLYWYLQNLGQGPELLIRYENEEAVDDSQLPKDRFSAERLKGVDSTLKIQPAELGDSAVYLCASSLGQGQGKCTNEKLFFGSGTQLSVL.

The chain is built from TRBV28 and TRBJ1-2, with 7 nucleotides matching TRBD1. Germline assignment: CDR1 MDHEN and CDR2 SYDVKM. The CDR3 spans 11 residues. Unmatched junction bases numbered 2, after V lost 11 bases and J lost 2 bases. In DNA form, the CDR3 reads TGTGCCCTACAGGGGAACTATGGCTACACCTTC. Its protein is CALQGNYGYTF.

The V gene is TRBV7-9, the J gene TRBJ2-7; no firm D call. The CDR3 runs to 12 residues. Germline CDR1 reads SEHNR; CDR2 reads FQNEAQ (reference sequence). Deletions cut 5 bases from V and 5 bases from J, with 10 bases between. CDR3 in amino acids: CASSGSGNEQYF. DNA of the CDR3: TGTGCCAGCAGCGGATCGGGTAACGAGCAGTACTTC.

The rearrangement joins TRBV7-2 to TRBJ2-1; TRBD2 matches 13 bases. V lost 6 bases to trimming and J lost 7 bases; unmatched junction nucleotides: 9. The CDR3 totals 16 residues. The V gene's germline CDR1 is SGHTA and CDR2 FQGNSA. For the CDR3, the DNA is TGTGCCAGCAGTCGCACTAGCGGGGGGGCCGGGAATGAGCAGTTCTTC. This gives the protein CASSRTSGGAGNEQFF.

This clone was recorded only once. The chain employs TRBV30 and TRBJ1-1; D gene ambiguous. The CDR3 runs 11 residues. The V gene lost 3 bases and the J gene lost 5 bases, with 7 bases spanning the gap. Looked up from germline, CDR1 is GTSNPN and CDR2 is SVGIG (reference sequence). The CDR3 nucleotides read TGTGCCTGGAGAGCCTTTACTGAAGCTTTCTTT. Residues: CAWRAFTEAFF.

The J gene is TRBJ2-5, the V gene TRBV9; 7 bases match TRBD1. Germline lookup yields CDR1 SGDLS and CDR2 YYNGEE. V lost 4 bases, J lost 4 bases, and 13 bases stayed unmatched. This CDR3 comprises 16 residues. In DNA, the CDR3 is TGTGCCAGCAGCACCCGAGGACAGGACCTCCGAGAGACCCAGTACTTC. This encodes CASSTRGQDLRETQYF.

Concerning this clone itself: Other DNA sequences in the same sample also yield this CDR3. This chain joins TRBV7-9 and TRBJ1-2, with TRBD1 matching over 8 bases. The V gene's germline CDR1 is SEHNR and CDR2 FQNEAQ (reference sequence). After removal of 5 bases from V and 5 bases from J, the junction contained 4 bases not matched to a gene. The CDR3 extends over 13 amino acids. CDR3 sequence: CASSQTGGYGYTF. DNA of the CDR3: TGTGCCAGCAGCCAAACAGGGGGGTATGGCTACACCTTC.

The V and J genes are TRBV5-1 and TRBJ2-1, with 7 bases matching TRBD1. V was clipped by 2 bases and J by 6 bases; unmatched bases: 2. The CDR3 contains 13 residues. CDR1 is SGHRS, CDR2 YFSETQ, per germline. The CDR3 here is CASSFQGVNEQFF. As DNA, the CDR3 is TGCGCCAGCAGCTTTCAGGGGGTCAATGAGCAGTTCTTC.

The chain joins TRBV24-1 to TRBJ1-2; 9 nucleotides match TRBD1. The CDR3 has 15 residues. The J segment lost 4 bases and the V segment lost 3 bases, leaving 5 bases of the junction unmatched. Germline V CDR1 and CDR2: KGHDR, SFDVKD. The CDR3 DNA sequence: TGTGCCACCAGTGATCCTACAGGGGGCTCCTATGGCTACACCTTC. Protein product: CATSDPTGGSYGYTF.

This clone came up once. V usage is TRBV9 and J usage is TRBJ1-2; TRBD1 matches 8 bases. Germline assignment: CDR1 SGDLS and CDR2 YYNGEE. The trim removed 4 bases at V and 3 bases at J, leaving 5 bases unmatched. The CDR3 runs to 14 residues. The CDR3, as DNA: TGTGCCAGCAGCAAAGACAGGGGAGACTATGGCTACACCTTC. It yields the protein CASSKDRGDYGYTF.

The CDR3 loop reads CAISGIRDTETNYGYTF. In DNA form, the CDR3 reads TGTGCCATCAGTGGTATCCGGGACACCGAAACTAACTATGGCTACACCTTC. The chain couples TRBV10-3 to TRBJ1-2; a possible D gene is TRBD1 (6 bases). CDR3 size: 17 residues. V dropped 4 bases and J dropped 0 bases, with 18 bases sitting between them. CDR1 is ENHRY, CDR2 SYGVKD, per germline.

The genes are TRBV5-1 and TRBJ1-1, with 8 positions matching TRBD1. V lost 4 bases to trimming and J lost 3 bases; unmatched junction nucleotides: 5. Germline loops: CDR1 SGHRS, CDR2 YFSETQ. The CDR3 is 14 amino acids. CDR3 region: CASSIPGGYTEAFF. The CDR3 DNA reads as TGCGCCAGCAGCATACCAGGGGGCTACACTGAAGCTTTCTTT.

V and J are TRBV14 and TRBJ2-3, with D maybe TRBD1 (6 bases). From germline, CDR1 is SGHDN and CDR2 FVKESK. The CDR3 consists of 13 residues. V shed 5 bases and J shed 3 bases, with 9 bases lying between them. The CDR3 reads CASSWTVTDTQYF. Here the CDR3 DNA reads TGTGCCAGCAGCTGGACAGTGACAGATACGCAGTATTTT.

The chain has TRBV13 and TRBJ2-2; tentative D call: TRBD2 (6 bases). CDR1 is PRHDT, CDR2 FYEKMQ, per germline (reference sequence). Trimming shortened V by 2 bases and J by 5 bases, and 12 bases separated the two germline ends. The CDR3 is 15 amino acids. CDR3 bases: TGTGCCAGCAGCTTAATTTCGCGGGGAACCGGGGAGCTGTTTTTT. Amino acid sequence: CASSLISRGTGELFF.

This chain uses TRBV7-9 with TRBJ2-5; maybe TRBD2 (5 bases). Germline values: CDR1 SEHNR, CDR2 FQNEAQ (reference sequence). The V gene lost 1 base and the J gene lost 2 bases, with 11 bases spanning the gap. The CDR3 has 15 amino acids. The CDR3 DNA sequence: TGTGCCAGCAGCTTAGGCGGGCCAGTTCAAGAGACCCAGTACTTC. Translating gives CASSLGGPVQETQYF. Full variable domain (outside the CDR3, taken from reference TRBV7-9 and TRBJ2-5): DTGVSQNPRHKITKRGQNVTFRCDPISEHNRLYWYRQTLGQGPEFLTYFQNEAQLEKSRLLSDRFSAERPKGSFSTLEIQRTEQGDSAMYLCASSLGGPVQETQYFGPGTRLLVL.

This sequence joins TRBV4-2 and TRBJ2-7; possible D gene TRBD2, 7 bases. Trimming took off 0 bases at V and 7 bases at J, with 22 bases between the two ends. The CDR3 length is 17 residues. CDR1 is LGHNA and CDR2 is YNFKEQ in the germline V gene. CDR3 nucleotide sequence: TGTGCCAGCAGCCAAGATAGGGGGAGGGGGGCCTTGAGGGAGCAGTACTTC. It yields the protein CASSQDRGRGALREQYF.

The chain joins TRBV19 to TRBJ2-1; 9 bases line up with TRBD1. CDR1 is LNHDA, CDR2 SQIVND, per germline (reference sequence). Trimming at V came to 3 bases and at J to 4 bases, leaving 4 bases not matched to a gene. This CDR3 spans 15 amino acids. The CDR3 loop reads CASSMGQGGYNEQFF. CDR3 bases: TGTGCCAGTAGTATGGGACAGGGAGGTTACAATGAGCAGTTCTTC. The full variable domain, with the rest looked up from reference TRBV19 and TRBJ2-1, is DGGITQSPKYLFRKEGQNVTLSCEQNLNHDAMYWYRQDPGQGLRLIYYSQIVNDFQKGDIAEGYSVSREKKESFPLTVTSAQKNPTAFYLCASSMGQGGYNEQFFGPGTRLTVL.

This rearrangement joins TRBV27 to TRBJ2-1, with 7 nucleotides matching TRBD2. J was trimmed by 15 bases and V by 3 bases; bases with no gene match: 14. Germline CDR1 reads MNHEY; CDR2 reads SMNVEV (reference sequence). There are 14 residues in the CDR3. The CDR3 DNA follows: TGTGCCAGCAGTTTGGGAGGGTTACCATTTGTTTGGTTCTTC. It codes for CASSLGGLPFVWFF.

V is TRBV4-1 and J is TRBJ1-1, with D possibly being TRBD1 (6 bases). The CDR3 covers 15 residues. Trimming left V 1 base short and J 6 bases short, with 15 bases between. CDR1 is MGHRA and CDR2 is YSYEKL in the germline V gene. In DNA, the CDR3 is TGCGCCAGCAGCCAAGGCCCCGGGACACCGCCTGAAGCTTTCTTT. This translates into CASSQGPGTPPEAFF.

This rearrangement joins TRBV3-1 (or the pseudogene TRBV3-2) to TRBJ2-3; TRBD2 agrees at 15 bases. The CDR3 sequence is 15 residues long. Germline loops: CDR1 LGHDT, CDR2 YNNKEL (reference sequence). The V segment lost 6 bases and the J segment 6 bases; nucleotides outside the gene matches: 4. The CDR3 is CASRPGTSGRDTQYF. The CDR3 coding sequence is TGTGCCAGCAGGCCTGGGACTAGCGGGAGGGATACGCAGTATTTT.

V gene TRBV6-1 combines with J gene TRBJ2-7; D gene unclear. The germline CDR1 and CDR2 sequences are MNHNS and SASEGT. V was pared by 3 bases and J by 3 bases, with 9 bases between. The CDR3 has 13 residues. Here the CDR3 reads CASSESGRYEQYF. CDR3 bases: TGTGCCAGCAGTGAGTCAGGCCGCTACGAGCAGTACTTC.